The source of this TCR beta chain is a study of shared clonotypes between healthy human individuals (TCRdb year 2020). Regarding the study in general: The cohort comprised a couple of women and three men aged 18 to 49 years. Each donor's leukapheresis produced roughly between roughly 0.85 and 10 billion PBMCs. To estimate repertoire size and how much clonotype sharing occurs between individuals, the study deeply sequenced the blood TCR repertoires of roughly 5 healthy adults. For each donor, CD4 naive and CD4 memory were each run on three plates, CD8 naive on two plates, and CD8 memory on one plate. Different laboratories and diverse techniques were used to prepare libraries and sequence TCR repertoires, to increase sequencing depth and limit assay-specific biases. Overall study outcomes, separate from this receptor: Estimated clonotype richness was generally larger for naive than for memory subsets. Pairwise subsampling led to the expectation that sequencing depth would affect the degree of clonotype sharing among donors. When a handful of donors were compared, the shared fraction of clonotypes was roughly 5% for naive CD4, 3.5% to 4% for naive CD8, 2.3% for memory CD4, and less than 0.5% for memory CD8. Because the study included a small number of donors, the genetic and exposure-history diversity represented was limited. Sampling was restricted to blood, and TCR repertoires in tissues likely differ from the TCR repertoires found in blood. Compared with non-shared clonotypes, clonotypes shared by all four sorted-subset donors had higher generation probabilities. Even with the large sequencing depth, rarefaction of the sorted-subset datasets indicated that sequencing was incomplete.

This clone appeared once. Its target antigen remains unknown. Base qualities were left out, and no much larger clone turns up one base away. The germline V gene specifies SGHTA as CDR1 and FQGTGA as CDR2. Trimming costs V 6 bases and J 0 bases, and their ends lie 14 bases apart. The CDR3 starts with the cysteine, ends with the phenylalanine, and has 15 residues. The DNA shown is the 45-base CDR3, in frame from base 1. Using the deep immunoSEQ assay, TCR CDR3 regions were amplified from genomic DNA by multiplex PCR. Extracted genomic DNA from each cell subset was distributed evenly across all wells of several immunoSEQ 96-well plates, and each plate was treated as a replicate. For sorted subsets, each replicate PCR was loaded with around 200 ng genomic DNA, equivalent to 25,000 to 30,000 T cell genomes. Purified libraries were quantified with a Qubit 3.0 fluorometer, sized on a Bioanalyzer 2100, and re-quantified with the KAPA Library Quantification kit. A separate single-read 150-cycle Illumina NextSeq 550 flow cell was used to sequence each immunoSEQ 96-well plate. Per the original workflow: Because the immunoSEQ output held only junctional sequences and lacked quality scores, the filtering could not match the filtering applied to full-length reads. To assign V/J genes and CDR3, sequences were annotated using PyIR, a Python wrapper for IgBLAST v1.9, with IMGT germline references. Any read was removed if the V/J assignment was weak (E-value above 1e-6), the CDR3 was missing, or the read contained stop codons, out-of-frame junctions, or ambiguous translated residues. A V3J clonotype was defined by an identical inferred V gene, J gene, and CDR3 amino acid sequence. Percentage overlap between repertoires was calculated by dividing the number of shared unique clonotypes by the size of the smaller repertoire. RTK rarefaction, the Chao1 estimator, and Recon v2.1 estimates of unobserved clonotypes were used to assess repertoire richness. OLGA was used to compute generation probabilities for all TCRbeta clonotypes that the gDNA method yielded from several donors. TCRdb retrieved this table from immuneACCESS and kept in-frame rearrangements only. Not all clones are present; in checked studies, unresolved V genes account for under half, and no reason is known for the remainder. That table gives V, J and clone size, and the DNA gave D and trimming. A total of over a million clones appear in this sample, more than 95% of them only once. The top ten clones comprise roughly 1.2% of the sample.

The donors were healthy, HIV-negative adults who had no recently reported acute infections or vaccinations. Only Caucasian adults living in Nashville, Tennessee, USA were represented among the donors. CD4+ T cells were enriched by magnetic negative selection, after which naive cells were positively selected on CD45RA and the negative fraction was taken as the memory subset. After blood collection by leukapheresis, PBMCs were isolated using Ficoll-Histopaque density gradient centrifugation and then cryopreserved in the vapor phase of liquid nitrogen. Analytical flow cytometry was used to check the purity and quantity of each magnetically sorted T cell population. Each sorted fraction had its genomic DNA isolated and then quantified by UV absorbance on a Nanodrop 2000c.

The sequence derives from a man aged 25-45 years in good health. The rearranged segments are TRBV7-3 and TRBJ1-1; tentative D gene TRBD1, with 5 bases matching. Sequencing used naive CD4+ T cells sorted from blood. Reading the label with the study, this specimen's cell subset or site is: CD45RA+ positively selected. The CDR3 sequence is CASSRGGSMNTEAFF. The base sequence is TGTGCCAGCAGTCGCGGGGGATCTATGAACACTGAAGCTTTCTTT.